The clone carrying this T cell receptor beta chain was observed a few times. Its antigen is currently unknown. CDR1 and CDR2 (germline): LGHNA, YNFKEQ. The CDR3 consists of 19 residues. The trim removed 0 bases at V and 1 base at J, leaving 14 bases unmatched. The data stem from a study of STAT3 mutations in large granular lymphocyte leukemia. The overall study: Roughly 44% of treated T-LGLL patients showed hematologic response to immunosuppression.

Each sample's TCRbeta library yielded on average roughly 42,000 productive templates. The repertoire was sequenced with immunoSEQ multiplex PCR; TCRdb's copy has only in-frame clones and lacks some. The sample includes some 9,800 clones, 92% of them seen just once. The study, taken as a whole, reports: In T-cell large granular lymphocyte leukemia, about half of patients showed multiple immunodominant subclonotypes. Variable sampling intervals and differing treatment regimens complicated linking therapy response to TCR clonal burden changes.

Sequenced sample: peripheral blood mononuclear cells. This sequence joins TRBV4-2 and TRBJ1-2; 7 nucleotides align to TRBD1. This receptor was identified in a man between 60 and 75 years old with T-cell large granular lymphocyte leukemia. Some clones in this sample may be carry-over from other donors' samples. CDR3 loop: CASSQDQDSPGQLNYGYTF. The CDR3 nucleotides read TGTGCCAGCAGCCAAGATCAAGATTCCCCGGGACAGCTTAACTATGGCTACACCTTC.